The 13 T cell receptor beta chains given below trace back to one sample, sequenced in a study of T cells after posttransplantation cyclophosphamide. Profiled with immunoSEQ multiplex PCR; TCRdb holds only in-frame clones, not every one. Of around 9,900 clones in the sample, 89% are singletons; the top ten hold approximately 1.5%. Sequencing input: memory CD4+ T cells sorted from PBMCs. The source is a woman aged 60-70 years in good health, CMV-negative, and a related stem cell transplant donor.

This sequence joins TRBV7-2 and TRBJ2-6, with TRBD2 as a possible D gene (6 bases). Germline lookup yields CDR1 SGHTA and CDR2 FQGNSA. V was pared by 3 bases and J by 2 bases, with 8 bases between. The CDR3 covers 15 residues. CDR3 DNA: TGTGCCAGCAGCTTCGGGGGAGCTGGGGCCAACGTCCTGACTTTC. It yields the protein CASSFGGAGANVLTF.

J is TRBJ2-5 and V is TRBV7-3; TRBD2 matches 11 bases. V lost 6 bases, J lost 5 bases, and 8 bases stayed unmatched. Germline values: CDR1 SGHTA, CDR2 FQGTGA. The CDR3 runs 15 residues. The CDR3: CASRTSGSSAETQYF. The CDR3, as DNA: TGTGCCAGCAGAACTAGCGGGAGTTCGGCCGAGACCCAGTACTTC.

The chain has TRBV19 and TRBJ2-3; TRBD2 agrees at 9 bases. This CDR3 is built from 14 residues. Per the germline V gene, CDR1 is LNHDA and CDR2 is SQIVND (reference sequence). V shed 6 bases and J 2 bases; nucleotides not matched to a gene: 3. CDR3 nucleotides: TGTGCCAGTAGGGGACTAGCTGCCACAGATACGCAGTATTTT. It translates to CASRGLAATDTQYF.

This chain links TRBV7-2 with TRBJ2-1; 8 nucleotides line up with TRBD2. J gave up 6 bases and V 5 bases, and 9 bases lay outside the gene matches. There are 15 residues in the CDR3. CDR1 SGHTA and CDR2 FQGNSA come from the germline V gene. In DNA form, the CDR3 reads TGTGCCAGCAGCCCAGGGGCGGGGGGTTCCAATGAGCAGTTCTTC. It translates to CASSPGAGGSNEQFF.

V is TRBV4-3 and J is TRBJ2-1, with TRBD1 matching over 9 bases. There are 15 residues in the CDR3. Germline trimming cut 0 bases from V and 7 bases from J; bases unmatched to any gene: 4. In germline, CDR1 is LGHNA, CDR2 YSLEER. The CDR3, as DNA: TGCGCCAGCAGCCAAGAGGGACAGGGTAAGAATGAGCAGTTCTTC. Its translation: CASSQEGQGKNEQFF.

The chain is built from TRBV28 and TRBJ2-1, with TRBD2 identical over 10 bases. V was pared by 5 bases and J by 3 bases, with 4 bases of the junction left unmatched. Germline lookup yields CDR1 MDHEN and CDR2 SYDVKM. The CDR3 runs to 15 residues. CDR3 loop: CASSRTSGLYNEQFF. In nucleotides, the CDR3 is TGTGCCAGCAGTCGGACTAGCGGACTCTACAATGAGCAGTTCTTC. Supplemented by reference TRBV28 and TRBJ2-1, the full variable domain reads DVKVTQSSRYLVKRTGEKVFLECVQDMDHENMFWYRQDPGLGLRLIYFSYDVKMKEKGDIPEGYSVSREKKERFSLILESASTNQTSMYLCASSRTSGLYNEQFFGPGTRLTVL.

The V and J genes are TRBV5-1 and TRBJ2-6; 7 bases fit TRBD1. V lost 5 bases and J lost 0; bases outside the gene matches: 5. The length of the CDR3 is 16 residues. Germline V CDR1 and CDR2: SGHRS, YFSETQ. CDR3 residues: CASRSDRTSGANVLTF. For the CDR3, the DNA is TGCGCCAGCAGATCGGACAGGACCTCTGGGGCCAACGTCCTGACTTTC.

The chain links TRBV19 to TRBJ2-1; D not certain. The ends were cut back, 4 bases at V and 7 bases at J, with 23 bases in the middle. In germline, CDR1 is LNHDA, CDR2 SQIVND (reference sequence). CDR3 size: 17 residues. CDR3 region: CASSSTPSTWVINEQFF. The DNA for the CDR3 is TGTGCCAGTAGTAGCACCCCTAGTACATGGGTGATAAATGAGCAGTTCTTC. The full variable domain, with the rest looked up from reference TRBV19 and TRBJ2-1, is DGGITQSPKYLFRKEGQNVTLSCEQNLNHDAMYWYRQDPGQGLRLIYYSQIVNDFQKGDIAEGYSVSREKKESFPLTVTSAQKNPTAFYLCASSSTPSTWVINEQFFGPGTRLTVL.

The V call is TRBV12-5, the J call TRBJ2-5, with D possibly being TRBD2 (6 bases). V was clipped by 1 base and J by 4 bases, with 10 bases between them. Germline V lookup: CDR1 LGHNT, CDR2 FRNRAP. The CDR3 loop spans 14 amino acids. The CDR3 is CASGLGLDAETQYF. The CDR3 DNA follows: TGTGCTAGTGGTTTGGGACTAGACGCAGAGACCCAGTACTTC.

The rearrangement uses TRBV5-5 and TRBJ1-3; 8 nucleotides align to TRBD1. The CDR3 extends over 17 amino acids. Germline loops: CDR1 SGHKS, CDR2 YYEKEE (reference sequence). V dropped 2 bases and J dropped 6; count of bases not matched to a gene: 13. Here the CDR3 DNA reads TGTGCCAGCAGCTTCCGCCTTGCAGGGGGCCCGGTAAACACCATATATTTT. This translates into CASSFRLAGGPVNTIYF.

The CDR3 reads CASSAPGQLYRYQETQYF. CDR3 bases: TGTGCCAGCAGCGCGCCGGGACAACTATACCGGTACCAAGAGACCCAGTACTTC. The chain joins TRBV7-9 to TRBJ2-5, with D possibly being TRBD1 (6 bases). V was trimmed by 5 bases and J by 0 bases, leaving 22 bases between them. This CDR3 has 18 residues. CDR1 is SEHNR and CDR2 is FQNEAQ in the germline V gene (reference sequence).

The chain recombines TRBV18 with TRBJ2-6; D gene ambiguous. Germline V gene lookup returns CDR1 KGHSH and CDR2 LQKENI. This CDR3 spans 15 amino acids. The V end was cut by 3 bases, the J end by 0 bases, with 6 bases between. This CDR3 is CASSPSVSGANVLTF. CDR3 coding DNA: TGTGCCAGCTCACCTTCGGTCTCTGGGGCCAACGTCCTGACTTTC. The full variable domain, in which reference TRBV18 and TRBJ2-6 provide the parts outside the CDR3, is NAGVMQNPRHLVRRRGQEARLRCSPMKGHSHVYWYRQLPEEGLKFMVYLQKENIIDESGMPKERFSAEFPKEGPSILRIQQVVRGDSAAYFCASSPSVSGANVLTFGAGSRLTVL.

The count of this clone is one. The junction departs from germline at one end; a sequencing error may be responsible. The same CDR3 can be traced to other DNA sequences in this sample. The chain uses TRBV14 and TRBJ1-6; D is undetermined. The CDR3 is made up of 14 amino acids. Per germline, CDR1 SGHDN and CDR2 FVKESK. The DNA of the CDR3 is TGTGCCAGCAGCCAAGTGGCCTTAAATTCCCCCCTCCACTTT. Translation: CASSQVALNSPLHF.